These 27 T cell receptor beta chains originate from one sample sequenced in a study of T-cell memory formation after mild COVID-19. TCRdb fed the 5' RACE reads into MiXCR, producing one record per CDR3 protein. The sample lists about 390,000 distinct CDR3 sequences; about 15% were seen once. The sequenced material came from PBMCs or a T cell subset sorted from them (not recorded which). These receptors were collected from a man between 18 and 35 years old who had mild COVID-19 (a few samples of this study predate the infection). Cell type and time point are not known.

This clonotype has just a few counts. The rearrangement uses TRBV20-1 and TRBJ2-7; the match to TRBD2 covers 14 bases. The CDR3 runs to 17 residues. Looked up from germline, CDR1 is DFQATT and CDR2 is SNEGSKA (reference sequence). Losses at the gene ends were 6 bases for V and 5 bases for J; bases not matched to a gene: 15. CDR3 in amino acids: CSANPPGLAGEIDEQYF. The CDR3 nucleotides are TGCAGTGCCAATCCCCCGGGACTAGCGGGGGAGATCGACGAGCAGTACTTC.

The V call is TRBV12-3 or TRBV12-4, the J call TRBJ1-1; 9 bases are a match to TRBD1. J was trimmed by 0 bases and V by 3 bases; bases with no gene match: 5. The CDR3 is made up of 16 amino acids. CDR3 in DNA: TGTGCCAGCAGTTTTAGGACAGGGGTTATGAACACTGAAGCTTTCTTT. Protein product: CASSFRTGVMNTEAFF.

This clonotype was found a few times. This chain links TRBV11-3 with TRBJ2-1; D is unclear. Germline V gene lookup returns CDR1 SGHNT and CDR2 YENEEA. V was cut by 6 bases and J by 4 bases, with 7 bases left in between. The CDR3 runs to 12 residues. CDR3 bases: TGTGCCAGCAGGGACGGTTACAATGAGCAGTTCTTC. Protein product: CASRDGYNEQFF.

This clonotype came up a few times. The chain links TRBV6-5 to TRBJ1-6, with 7 bases matching TRBD1. CDR3 length: 15 amino acids. The germline V gene encodes CDR1 MNHEY and CDR2 SVGAGI. V shed 6 bases, J shed 7 bases, and the junction held 9 bases outside the gene matches. DNA of the CDR3: TGTGCCAGCAGCCTTCACAGGGGAAACAATTCACCCCTCCACTTT. Translated: CASSLHRGNNSPLHF.

This chain uses TRBV3-1 with TRBJ2-5; D is uncertain. V was pared by 0 bases and J by 4 bases, with 9 bases between. The CDR3 covers 14 residues. Germline-derived CDR1 and CDR2 are LGHDT and YNNKEL (reference sequence). The CDR3 coding sequence is TGTGCCAGCAGCCAAGATCTGGGTCGAGAGACCCAGTACTTC. Translating it yields CASSQDLGRETQYF.

The genes are TRBV9 and TRBJ2-7, with TRBD1 matching over 10 bases. Unmatched junction bases numbered 7, after V lost 5 bases and J lost 2 bases. The CDR3 extends over 15 amino acids. Per germline, CDR1 SGDLS and CDR2 YYNGEE. This CDR3 is CASRPLGQGTYEQYF. The CDR3 region has the DNA TGTGCCAGCAGACCTCTGGGACAGGGGACCTACGAGCAGTACTTC.

The chain has TRBV20-1 and TRBJ2-2; TRBD1 aligns across 11 bases. This CDR3 contains 13 residues. The V gene end was trimmed by 5 bases and the J gene end by 7 bases; junction bases not matched to a gene: 3. In germline, CDR1 is DFQATT, CDR2 SNEGSKA (reference sequence). CDR3 protein: CSAGQGAVGELFF. As DNA, the CDR3 is TGCAGTGCTGGACAGGGGGCGGTCGGGGAGCTGTTTTTT.

J is TRBJ1-1 and V is TRBV20-1, with D possibly matching TRBD1 (5 bases). Germline-derived CDR1 and CDR2 are DFQATT and SNEGSKA (reference sequence). Deletions cut 4 bases from V and 0 bases from J, with 12 bases between. This CDR3 is 14 amino acids long. Here the CDR3 DNA reads TGCAGTGCTATATACAGGAGCTTGAACACTGAAGCTTTCTTT. It codes for CSAIYRSLNTEAFF.

The V gene is TRBV9, the J gene TRBJ2-5; 9 bases are a match to TRBD2. Trimming removed 2 bases from V and 5 bases from J; junction bases left unmatched: 7. CDR3 length: 15 amino acids. Germline V lookup: CDR1 SGDLS, CDR2 YYNGEE. The CDR3 reads CASSVSGTSFETQYF. The CDR3 nucleotides are TGTGCCAGCAGCGTCTCCGGGACTAGCTTCGAGACCCAGTACTTC.

This rearrangement joins TRBV12-3 or TRBV12-4 to TRBJ2-6, with TRBD2 matching over 12 bases. Unmatched junction bases numbered 3, after V lost 7 bases and J lost 2 bases. The CDR3 is 16 residues long. In nucleotides, the CDR3 is TGTGCCAGCAACCTAGCGGGGGGGCCTGGGGCCAACGTCCTGACTTTC. Translating gives CASNLAGGPGANVLTF.

The sample holds many counts of this clonotype. The V gene is TRBV2, the J gene TRBJ2-5, with D uncertain. CDR3 size: 13 residues. The V and J ends lost 4 bases and 5 bases respectively, with 11 bases between them. Germline V gives CDR1 SNHLY, CDR2 FYNNEI. CDR3: CASSGFERETQYF. For the CDR3, the DNA is TGTGCCAGCAGTGGGTTTGAACGGGAGACCCAGTACTTC.

The rearrangement links TRBV11-1 to TRBJ1-6; D unclear. The CDR3 has 13 amino acids. The germline gives CDR1 SGHAT, CDR2 FQDESV (reference sequence). V shed 5 bases and J shed 9 bases, with 11 bases lying between them. Here the CDR3 reads CASSPAQGSPLHF. CDR3 coding DNA: TGTGCCAGCAGCCCAGCACAAGGTTCACCCCTCCACTTT.

This clonotype was detected only a few times. The chain carries TRBV15 and TRBJ2-3; weak D call: TRBD2 (7 bases). Germline CDR1 reads LNHNV; CDR2 reads YYDKDF (reference sequence). The CDR3 consists of 15 residues. Trimming left V 1 base short and J 4 bases short, with 12 bases between. Written as DNA, the CDR3 is TGTGCCACCAGCAGAGCGGGGGGCACCTCAGATACGCAGTATTTT. Its translation: CATSRAGGTSDTQYF.

V gene TRBV7-3 combines with J gene TRBJ2-3; D is possibly TRBD1 or TRBD2 (5 bases each). V was clipped by 4 bases and J by 3 bases, with 20 bases between them. Germline V gene data show CDR1 as SGHTA and CDR2 as FQGTGA. CDR3 size: 17 residues. This chain's CDR3 is CASSSEGSPRWTDTQYF. In DNA, the CDR3 is TGTGCCAGCAGCTCCGAGGGGTCCCCTCGGTGGACAGATACGCAGTATTTT. Complete variable domain (other parts from reference TRBV7-3 and TRBJ2-3): GAGVSQTPSNKVTEKGKYVELRCDPISGHTALYWYRQSLGQGPEFLIYFQGTGAADDSGLPNDRFFAVRPEGSVSTLKIQRTERGDSAVYLCASSSEGSPRWTDTQYFGPGTRLTVL.

This clonotype was counted between two and nine times. The J gene is TRBJ2-2, the V gene TRBV7-2, with D unclear. Germline CDR1 is SGHTA and CDR2 is FQGNSA. There are 13 residues in the CDR3. Trimming cost V 6 bases and J 4 bases, with 9 bases left between them. CDR3 amino acids: CASSPLSTGELFF. In DNA form, the CDR3 reads TGTGCCAGCAGTCCTCTTTCCACCGGGGAGCTGTTTTTT.

This clonotype was detected a few times. This chain uses TRBV7-3 with TRBJ2-1, with 10 nucleotides matching TRBD1. The CDR3 sequence is 16 residues long. The germline V gene encodes CDR1 SGHTA and CDR2 FQGTGA. The V segment lost 4 bases and the J segment 7 bases; nucleotides outside the gene matches: 10. The CDR3 sequence: CASSWTGTGEGNEQFF. Here the CDR3 DNA reads TGTGCCAGCAGCTGGACCGGGACAGGGGAAGGAAATGAGCAGTTCTTC.

The J gene is TRBJ2-2, the V gene TRBV7-9, with 8 bases aligning to TRBD1. This CDR3 comprises 15 residues. The J segment lost 3 bases and the V segment lost 4 bases, leaving 4 bases of the junction unmatched. Per the germline V gene, CDR1 is SEHNR and CDR2 is FQNEAQ (reference sequence). CDR3 sequence reads: CASSSGQEYTGELFF. The CDR3 bases are TGTGCCAGCAGCTCGGGACAGGAGTACACCGGGGAGCTGTTTTTT. Full variable domain (rest looked up from reference TRBV7-9 and TRBJ2-2): DTGVSQNPRHKITKRGQNVTFRCDPISEHNRLYWYRQTLGQGPEFLTYFQNEAQLEKSRLLSDRFSAERPKGSFSTLEIQRTEQGDSAMYLCASSSGQEYTGELFFGEGSRLTVL.

Only a few counts were recorded for this clonotype. The chain recombines TRBV7-8 with TRBJ1-2; TRBD1 matches at 10 bases. V was clipped by 5 bases and J by 3 bases; unmatched bases: 6. Germline CDR1 is SGHVS and CDR2 is FQNEAQ. The CDR3 is 15 amino acids. The chain's CDR3 is CASSLGQGVHYGYTF. CDR3 in DNA: TGTGCCAGCAGCCTTGGACAGGGGGTCCACTATGGCTACACCTTC.

V and J are TRBV5-1 and TRBJ1-6; D gene uncertain. Trimming removed 0 bases at V and 10 bases at J, with 14 bases between. Looked up from germline, CDR1 is SGHRS and CDR2 is YFSETQ. The CDR3 has 15 amino acids. CDR3 in amino acids: CASSLAIGSVSPLHF. As DNA, the CDR3 is TGCGCCAGCAGCTTGGCAATAGGGAGCGTCTCACCCCTCCACTTT.

The chain links TRBV3-1 to TRBJ2-7; D not certain. Deletions cut 3 bases from V and 3 bases from J, with 6 bases between. This CDR3 spans 12 amino acids. The germline V gene encodes CDR1 LGHDT and CDR2 YNNKEL (reference sequence). CDR3 region: CASSHEDYEQYF. The CDR3 DNA reads as TGTGCCAGCAGCCACGAAGACTACGAGCAGTACTTC.

This chain joins TRBV27 and TRBJ2-7; 12 positions agree with TRBD2. Trimming removed 8 bases from V and 0 bases from J; junction bases left unmatched: 5. The CDR3 is 15 residues long. CDR1 and CDR2 (germline): MNHEY, SMNVEV (reference sequence). For the CDR3, the DNA is TGTGCCAGCCGAGGACTAGCGGGGAGCTCCTACGAGCAGTACTTC. Protein sequence: CASRGLAGSSYEQYF.

This rearrangement joins TRBV5-1 to TRBJ2-5; D possibly matches TRBD1 or TRBD2 (6 bases each). Germline V gene sequence: CDR1 SGHRS, CDR2 YFSETQ. The CDR3 contains 14 residues. Trimming cost V 1 base and J 5 bases, with 12 bases left between them. CDR3 sequence: CASSLPGGAETQYF. Here the CDR3 DNA reads TGCGCCAGCAGCTTGCCCGGGGGCGCGGAGACCCAGTACTTC.

This clonotype showed up just a few times. The rearrangement joins TRBV7-8 to TRBJ2-1; D possibly corresponds to TRBD2 (6 bases). The CDR3 sequence is 15 residues long. CDR1 and CDR2 from the germline V gene are SGHVS and FQNEAQ. Trimming took 5 bases from V and 7 from J, leaving 18 bases between them. CDR3 in DNA: TGTGCCAGCAGCCCCCCCGGGACTGCCTTGAATGAGCAGTTCTTC. The encoded protein is CASSPPGTALNEQFF.

J is TRBJ1-5 and V is TRBV5-1; D gene uncertain. Between the trimmed V and J ends, which lost 0 bases and 7 bases, there was a span of 8 bases. This CDR3 is 13 amino acids long. The germline gives CDR1 SGHRS, CDR2 YFSETQ. The CDR3 here is CASSLGVEQPQHF. For the CDR3, the DNA is TGCGCCAGCAGCTTGGGGGTAGAGCAGCCCCAGCATTTT.

This sequence joins TRBV6-5 and TRBJ2-5, with D possibly being TRBD2 (6 bases). Trimming shortened V by 2 bases and J by 5 bases, and 9 bases separated the two germline ends. Germline V CDR1 and CDR2: MNHEY, SVGAGI. There are 13 residues in the CDR3. The CDR3 sequence: CASSYAGGETQYF. The CDR3 DNA is TGTGCCAGCAGTTACGCTGGGGGGGAGACCCAGTACTTC.

This clonotype was seen more than once but under ten times. V usage is TRBV5-1 and J usage is TRBJ2-3, with 12 bases that match TRBD2. Trimming removed 4 bases from V and 1 base from J; junction bases left unmatched: 10. Per germline, CDR1 SGHRS and CDR2 YFSETQ. This CDR3 contains 18 residues. This CDR3 is CASSPWTSGVEGTDTQYF. Here the CDR3 DNA reads TGCGCCAGCAGCCCGTGGACTAGCGGGGTCGAAGGCACAGATACGCAGTATTTT.

V usage is TRBV7-3 and J usage is TRBJ2-5; TRBD2 agrees at 8 bases. The germline gives CDR1 SGHTA, CDR2 FQGTGA. The CDR3 extends over 15 amino acids. The trim removed 5 bases at V and 5 bases at J, leaving 10 bases unmatched. The CDR3 region has the DNA TGTGCCAGCAGCCGGAGTAGCGGGACTCGGGAGACCCAGTACTTC. Amino acids: CASSRSSGTRETQYF.